This TCR beta chain was found in a study of blood T cell repertoires in COVID-19. Study summary: From T cells, B-cell-depleted T cells, or PBMCs came the material, which was cDNA or gDNA.

CDR3 length: 17 amino acids. J gave up 3 bases and V 3 bases, and 12 bases lay outside the gene matches. Germline-derived CDR1 and CDR2 are MDHEN and SYDVKM. Generated by immunoSEQ multiplex PCR, the TCRdb table keeps only in-frame clones and is missing some. Among 300,000 to 400,000 clones listed, more than 75% were seen once. The chain has TRBV28 and TRBJ2-7; 9 nucleotides match TRBD1. The sequenced sample consisted of peripheral blood. This clonotype originated in a man in his fifties or sixties with active or convalescent COVID-19. CDR3 in amino acids: CASSFQGARQGGYEQYF. CDR3 coding DNA: TGTGCCAGCAGTTTTCAAGGGGCAAGACAGGGGGGCTACGAGCAGTACTTC.